The clone carrying this T cell receptor beta chain has a count of ten or more. Germline CDR1 SGHAT, CDR2 FQDESV (reference sequence). The CDR3 has 13 amino acids. Trimming removed 2 bases from V and 5 bases from J, with 9 bases in between. Time point of the sample: pre-sensitization, week 0. Treatment reported: therapeutic diphenylcyclopropenone sensitization with weekly scalp DPC. The data originate from a study of human T cells and chemical hapten exposure. The study used a library that attached unique molecular identifiers to individual cDNA molecules. Using its own MiXCR run on the RACE reads, TCRdb lists one record per CDR3 protein. The repertoire holds 80,000 to 100,000 distinct CDR3 sequences, 9.6% seen once, with approximately 3.9% in the top ten.

The sequencing used whole blood, collected in connection with sensitization to the hapten diphenylcyclopropenone (DPC). J is TRBJ2-5 and V is TRBV11-1; D unresolved. The TCR was taken from a woman between 40 and 50 years old with alopecia areata. Some clones in this sample may be carry-over from other donors' samples. CDR3: CASSLRIRETQYF. CDR3 coding DNA: TGTGCCAGCAGCTTAAGAATCCGGGAGACCCAGTACTTC.